The 17 T cell receptor beta chains listed next were all sequenced from one sample in a study of OX40 agonist ivuxolimab in advanced cancers. TCRdb's table, derived via immunoSEQ multiplex PCR, lists solely in-frame clones and lacks some. The sample includes under 25,000 clones, approximately 84% of them seen just once. The specimen was CD4+ or CD8+ T cells sorted from blood, collected in a trial of the OX40 agonist ivuxolimab. The source of these receptors is an adult with an advanced solid tumor such as melanoma, head and neck, liver or kidney cancer.

This chain uses TRBV28 with TRBJ1-5; D is unresolved. V was clipped by 5 bases and J by 1 base, with 15 bases between them. The CDR3 is made up of 16 amino acids. Germline CDR1 and CDR2: MDHEN and SYDVKM. The CDR3, as DNA: TGTGCCAGCAGTCCAGTGGGCGAGGAAAGCAATCAGCCCCAGCATTTT. Protein product: CASSPVGEESNQPQHF.

The rearrangement uses TRBV19 and TRBJ2-3; the D is unclear. The CDR3 runs to 12 residues. Germline CDR1 reads LNHDA; CDR2 reads SQIVND (reference sequence). The V gene lost 5 bases and the J gene lost 5 bases, with 8 bases spanning the gap. CDR3 protein: CASSFGLDTQYF. The CDR3 DNA reads as TGTGCCAGTAGTTTCGGGCTAGATACGCAGTATTTT.

The chain recombines TRBV28 with TRBJ1-1, with a tentative D call TRBD1 (5 bases). V was trimmed by 6 bases and J by 0 bases, leaving 11 bases between them. Per germline, CDR1 MDHEN and CDR2 SYDVKM. This CDR3 has 14 amino acids. CDR3 DNA sequence: TGTGCCAGCAGCCTCACGGGGGTGAACACTGAAGCTTTCTTT. Translating gives CASSLTGVNTEAFF.

The V call is TRBV18, the J call TRBJ2-7; D gene uncertain. The CDR3 runs 17 residues. Germline assignment: CDR1 KGHSH and CDR2 LQKENI. V gave up 1 base and J gave up 2 bases, with 18 bases separating them. The chain's CDR3 is CASSPLITDSRAYEQYF. CDR3 nucleotides: TGTGCCAGCTCACCACTGATCACGGATTCAAGGGCCTACGAGCAGTACTTC.

In this sample, this clone turned up once. The V gene is TRBV11-2, the J gene TRBJ2-7; D is undetermined. Trimming took off 5 bases at V and 3 bases at J, with 5 bases between the two ends. Germline CDR1 and CDR2: SGHAT and FQNNGV. The CDR3 has 11 residues. The CDR3 protein is CASSGVYEQYF. CDR3 DNA: TGTGCCAGCAGCGGCGTCTACGAGCAGTACTTC.

The V gene is TRBV6-5, the J gene TRBJ2-7; TRBD1 matches at 8 bases. CDR3 length: 14 amino acids. V lost 8 bases and J lost 3; bases outside the gene matches: 9. Germline-derived CDR1 and CDR2 are MNHEY and SVGAGI. The CDR3 coding sequence is TGTGCCAGCCATCCAGGACAGGGATACTACGAGCAGTACTTC. Protein sequence: CASHPGQGYYEQYF.

The chain combines TRBV29-1 with TRBJ1-4, with a weak D call TRBD1 (6 bases). Germline CDR1 SQVTM, CDR2 ANQGSEA. The CDR3 length is 13 residues. Between the trimmed V and J ends, which lost 7 bases and 3 bases, there was a span of 12 bases. In DNA, the CDR3 is TGCAGCGGAGTAGGGGGGGCTAATGAAAAACTGTTTTTT. It is translated as CSGVGGANEKLFF.

With respect to this clone: The germline gene is not matched at one end of the junction; a read error may be the cause. The CDR3 nucleotides are TGTGCCAGCAGCTTCCCGGACAGCCCTAACTATGGCTACACCTTC. Encoded protein: CASSFPDSPNYGYTF. V gene TRBV5-1 combines with J gene TRBJ1-2, with D perhaps matching TRBD1 (6 bases). This CDR3 spans 15 amino acids. Germline V lookup: CDR1 SGHRS, CDR2 YFSETQ.

The chain combines TRBV7-6 with TRBJ2-7, with TRBD1 identical over 7 bases. The CDR3 has 14 residues. Germline values: CDR1 SGHVS, CDR2 FNYEAQ. V was clipped by 5 bases and J by 0 bases; unmatched bases: 4. CDR3 amino acids: CASSPWTGSYEQYF. The CDR3 bases are TGTGCCAGCAGCCCTTGGACAGGCTCCTACGAGCAGTACTTC.

The genes are TRBV5-1 and TRBJ2-7, with D perhaps matching TRBD1 (6 bases). Germline V CDR1 and CDR2: SGHRS, YFSETQ. The CDR3 is 13 amino acids. The V and J ends lost 4 bases and 3 bases respectively, with 11 bases between them. The CDR3 sequence: CASSLGTNYEQYF. The CDR3 DNA sequence: TGCGCCAGCAGCCTCGGGACAAACTACGAGCAGTACTTC.

This clone has only a few counts. V and J are TRBV19 and TRBJ2-7; TRBD2 aligns across 7 bases. Germline-derived CDR1 and CDR2 are LNHDA and SQIVND (reference sequence). CDR3 length equals 13 residues. The ends lost 6 bases at V and 6 bases at J; junction bases unmatched: 8. The CDR3 here is CASSHSGRGEQYF. CDR3 sequence (DNA): TGTGCCAGTAGCCATTCGGGGAGGGGCGAGCAGTACTTC.

This rearrangement joins TRBV23-1 to TRBJ2-7, with TRBD2 as a possible D gene (6 bases). TRBV23-1 is given ORF status, its function remaining uncertain. This CDR3 is 15 amino acids long. The ends were cut back, 2 bases at V and 1 base at J, with 12 bases in the middle. CDR3: CASSQPGEVSYEQYF. DNA of the CDR3: TGCGCCAGCAGTCAACCTGGGGAGGTGTCCTACGAGCAGTACTTC.

J is TRBJ2-3 and V is TRBV9; 11 bases match TRBD2. The CDR3 contains 17 residues. Germline V CDR1 and CDR2: SGDLS, YYNGEE. The V gene end was trimmed by 0 bases and the J gene end by 1 base; junction bases not matched to a gene: 4. This CDR3 is CASSVDLAGGGTDTQYF. In nucleotides, the CDR3 is TGTGCCAGCAGCGTAGACCTAGCGGGAGGCGGCACAGATACGCAGTATTTT.

The rearrangement uses TRBV7-9 and TRBJ1-5; D possibly corresponds to TRBD1 (6 bases). Trimming removed 1 base from V and 7 bases from J, with 11 bases in between. The germline V gene has CDR1 SEHNR and CDR2 FQNEAQ (reference sequence). This CDR3 is 14 amino acids long. The CDR3 coding sequence is TGTGCCAGCAGCTTAGAGTCGGGGGCCCAGCCCCAGCATTTT. It specifies CASSLESGAQPQHF.

This sequence joins TRBV27 and TRBJ2-7; TRBD2 matches at 9 bases. J lost 5 bases, V lost 6 bases, and 8 bases had no gene match. The CDR3 covers 14 residues. CDR1 is MNHEY and CDR2 is SMNVEV in the germline V gene (reference sequence). CDR3 region: CASSPRGRANEQYF. The CDR3 coding sequence is TGTGCCAGCAGCCCTCGCGGGAGGGCCAACGAGCAGTACTTC.

V is TRBV6-5 and J is TRBJ2-5; TRBD1 matches at 7 bases. In germline, CDR1 is MNHEY, CDR2 SVGAGI. After removal of 2 bases from V and 4 bases from J, the junction contained 7 bases not matched to a gene. The CDR3 is 15 residues long. The CDR3 spells CASSYRGRGLETQYF. DNA for the CDR3: TGTGCCAGCAGTTACAGGGGAAGGGGGCTAGAGACCCAGTACTTC.

The chain couples TRBV2 to TRBJ2-1, with D perhaps given as TRBD1 or TRBD2 (5 bases each). This CDR3 is 14 amino acids long. The germline V and J ends were trimmed by 3 bases and 6 bases, with 12 bases remaining between them. Germline V gene sequence: CDR1 SNHLY, CDR2 FYNNEI. As DNA, the CDR3 is TGTGCCAGCAGTGAGCTCGGGGCGGTCAATGAGCAGTTCTTC. Protein: CASSELGAVNEQFF.